This T cell receptor (beta chain) comes out of a study of T-cell reconstitution after alpha-beta-depleted transplantation in children. Unique molecular identifiers were used to barcode this TCRbeta library. TCRdb reprocessed the PCR reads via MiXCR and lists one record per CDR3 protein. This sample carries about 610,000 distinct CDR3 sequences, 10% of them seen once, and the ten largest clones take less than 5%. The CDR3 is 13 amino acids. Germline V gene data show CDR1 as SQVTM and CDR2 as ANQGSEA. V shed 4 bases and J shed 3 bases, with 12 bases lying between them. The receptor was derived from a human donor who donated a stem cell graft to a child with acute myeloid leukemia. The chain links TRBV29-1 to TRBJ1-2; maybe TRBD1 (6 bases). The input for sequencing was PBMCs from the stem cell graft donor, taken from the stem cell graft. The CDR3 loop reads CSVVRNRDYGYTF. CDR3 in DNA: TGCAGCGTTGTACGTAACAGGGACTATGGCTACACCTTC.